This entry lists 19 T cell receptor beta chains sequenced from one sample in a study of blood T cell repertoires in COVID-19. Method: immunoSEQ multiplex PCR; TCRdb's copy keeps in-frame clones and lacks some. The sample holds about 78,000 clones, 90% seen once. Specimen: peripheral blood. Receptor source: a woman aged 50 to 60 in a cohort sampled during active COVID-19.

The gene calls are TRBV5-1 and TRBJ2-1; no clear D. In germline, CDR1 is SGHRS, CDR2 YFSETQ. The CDR3 length is 12 residues. Trimming shortened V by 3 bases and J by 4 bases, and 5 bases separated the two germline ends. CDR3 sequence (DNA): TGCGCCAGCAGCTGGCAATACAATGAGCAGTTCTTC. Amino acids: CASSWQYNEQFF.

This chain links TRBV14 with TRBJ1-3; possibly TRBD1 for D (5 bases). The V gene lost 4 bases and the J gene lost 4 bases, with 17 bases spanning the gap. The CDR3 extends over 16 amino acids. CDR1 is SGHDN and CDR2 is FVKESK in the germline V gene. The CDR3 here is CASSPQGLGRGNTIYF. The CDR3 region has the DNA TGTGCCAGCAGCCCGCAGGGTCTAGGGCGCGGAAACACCATATATTTT. The entire variable domain, with the rest obtained from reference TRBV14 and TRBJ1-3, is as follows: EAGVTQFPSHSVIEKGQTVTLRCDPISGHDNLYWYRRVMGKEIKFLLHFVKESKQDESGMPNNRFLAERTGGTYSTLKVQPAELEDSGVYFCASSPQGLGRGNTIYFGEGSWLTVV.

The chain employs TRBV5-1 and TRBJ2-7; perhaps TRBD2 as D (6 bases). The V end lost 3 bases, the J end lost 3 bases, and 13 bases lay between the germline ends. Germline assignment: CDR1 SGHRS and CDR2 YFSETQ. The CDR3 runs 14 residues. Written as DNA, the CDR3 is TGCGCCAGCAGCTCGGGAGTCCGGAACTACGAGCAGTACTTC. It specifies CASSSGVRNYEQYF.

As concerns this clone: At one boundary the junction diverges from the germline segment, which might be a read error. The chain employs TRBV7-7 and TRBJ2-5; 11 nucleotides align to TRBD2. The CDR3 totals 15 residues. Germline V gene sequence: CDR1 SSHAT, CDR2 FNYEAQ (reference sequence). The CDR3: CASSSGTSGKETQYF. The CDR3 bases are TGTGCTAGCAGCTCCGGGACTAGCGGAAAAGAGACCCAGTACTTC.

This chain uses TRBV9 with TRBJ2-1, with 10 nucleotides matching TRBD2. Trimming removed 6 bases from V and 4 bases from J; junction bases left unmatched: 4. This CDR3 region has 14 residues. Germline CDR1 is SGDLS and CDR2 is YYNGEE. This CDR3 is CASTPGLAYNEQFF. CDR3 DNA sequence: TGTGCCAGCACCCCGGGACTAGCGTACAATGAGCAGTTCTTC.

The chain uses TRBV7-9 and TRBJ2-7; 8 bases align to TRBD1. The CDR3 totals 16 residues. Trimming at V came to 4 bases and at J to 5 bases, leaving 13 bases not matched to a gene. Germline V gene data show CDR1 as SEHNR and CDR2 as FQNEAQ (reference sequence). CDR3 sequence (DNA): TGTGCCAGCAGCTCCCCCTCAGGGGGCGCGGGCCACGAGCAGTACTTC. Translating it yields CASSSPSGGAGHEQYF.

The chain employs TRBV9 and TRBJ2-1; 7 nucleotides align to TRBD2. The germline V gene has CDR1 SGDLS and CDR2 YYNGEE. The CDR3 extends over 16 amino acids. V shed 0 bases, J shed 3 bases, and the junction held 6 bases outside the gene matches. The DNA for the CDR3 is TGTGCCAGCAGCGTAGCCGGGACTATGGTCTACAATGAGCAGTTCTTC. It specifies CASSVAGTMVYNEQFF.

This clone occurred once. The genes are TRBV9 and TRBJ2-2; 9 nucleotides match TRBD2. The CDR3 contains 16 residues. The junction had 4 bases not matched to a gene; V was cut back by 1 base and J by 3 bases. Germline V CDR1 and CDR2: SGDLS, YYNGEE. Here the CDR3 reads CASSVLAGHDTGELFF. In DNA, the CDR3 is TGTGCCAGCAGCGTACTAGCGGGACATGACACCGGGGAGCTGTTTTTT.

This clone was seen once. The rearrangement joins TRBV27 to TRBJ2-1; 7 bases are shared with TRBD2. After removal of 7 bases from V and 5 bases from J, the junction contained 11 bases not matched to a gene. Germline V CDR1 and CDR2: MNHEY, SMNVEV (reference sequence). The CDR3 consists of 15 residues. The CDR3 loop is CASTRWEGGDNEQFF. The CDR3, as DNA: TGTGCCAGCACTCGATGGGAGGGAGGGGACAATGAGCAGTTCTTC.

This clone was detected once. This sequence joins TRBV27 and TRBJ1-2; a weak D match, TRBD1 (6 bases). The CDR3 is 13 amino acids. Germline assignment: CDR1 MNHEY and CDR2 SMNVEV (reference sequence). With 7 bases removed from V and 3 bases from J, the gap between germline ends came to 12 bases. In nucleotides, the CDR3 is TGTGCCAGCAAGAGGGGGACGGACTATGGCTACACCTTC. Residues: CASKRGTDYGYTF.

This clone was counted only a few times. This sequence joins TRBV5-8 and TRBJ1-6, with 7 bases matching TRBD1. The V and J ends lost 2 bases and 9 bases, in that order; junction bases with no gene match: 14. CDR1 is SGHTS and CDR2 is YDEGEE in the germline V gene. There are 17 residues in the CDR3. DNA for the CDR3: TGTGCCAGCAGCTTCCAGAGCCGGGACAGCCTTATTTCACCCCTCCACTTT. It translates to CASSFQSRDSLISPLHF.

This clone was seen a single time. J is TRBJ2-7 and V is TRBV5-5, with D perhaps TRBD1 (6 bases). The ends were cut back, 1 base at V and 0 bases at J, with 11 bases in the middle. The CDR3 is made up of 15 amino acids. The germline gives CDR1 SGHKS, CDR2 YYEKEE (reference sequence). The DNA for the CDR3 is TGTGCCAGCAGCTTGTGGACAGAGAGCTCCTACGAGCAGTACTTC. Protein product: CASSLWTESSYEQYF.

The gene calls are TRBV6-5 and TRBJ1-4; D remains ambiguous. This CDR3 is 15 amino acids long. Germline V gene lookup returns CDR1 MNHEY and CDR2 SVGAGI. V lost 0 bases, J lost 4 bases, and 9 bases lay in between. CDR3 sequence: CASSYSAGFNEKLFF. The CDR3 nucleotides read TGTGCCAGCAGTTACTCGGCAGGTTTTAATGAAAAACTGTTTTTT.

The chain carries TRBV19 and TRBJ1-5; TRBD1 matches 7 bases. The CDR3 is 13 residues long. Germline V gene sequence: CDR1 LNHDA, CDR2 SQIVND (reference sequence). V shed 4 bases, J shed 5 bases, and the junction held 2 bases outside the gene matches. CDR3: CASSKGADQPQHF. The CDR3 nucleotides are TGTGCCAGTAGTAAGGGGGCCGATCAGCCCCAGCATTTT.

This chain joins TRBV6-5 and TRBJ1-3, with D perhaps matching TRBD1 (5 bases). Trimming took off 4 bases at V and 0 bases at J, with 13 bases between the two ends. The CDR3 has 16 residues. The V gene's germline CDR1 is MNHEY and CDR2 SVGAGI. As DNA, the CDR3 is TGTGCCAGCAGTTCTCGACAGCCGGGCTCTGGAAACACCATATATTTT. Amino acids: CASSSRQPGSGNTIYF.

The chain couples TRBV5-5 to TRBJ1-2, with a weak D call TRBD1 (6 bases). The germline V gene has CDR1 SGHKS and CDR2 YYEKEE (reference sequence). This CDR3 spans 16 amino acids. V gave up 0 bases and J gave up 7 bases, with 19 bases separating them. DNA for the CDR3: TGTGCCAGCAGCTTGGGAGGCACGGGGGGCCTGGCTGGCTACACCTTC. It is translated as CASSLGGTGGLAGYTF. Combining the CDR3 with reference TRBV5-5 and TRBJ1-2 gives the whole variable domain DAGVTQSPTHLIKTRGQQVTLRCSPISGHKSVSWYQQVLGQGPQFIFQYYEKEERGRGNFPDRFSARQFPNYSSELNVNALLLGDSALYLCASSLGGTGGLAGYTFGSGTRLTVV.

V gene TRBV2 combines with J gene TRBJ2-1, with TRBD2 identical over 10 bases. Losses at the gene ends were 4 bases for V and 4 bases for J; bases not matched to a gene: 7. CDR1 SNHLY and CDR2 FYNNEI come from the germline V gene. The CDR3 spans 16 residues. The CDR3 region is CASSANLAGAYNEQFF. The CDR3 DNA reads as TGTGCCAGCAGTGCTAACCTAGCGGGGGCATACAATGAGCAGTTCTTC.

Only one count was recorded for this clone. The rearrangement links TRBV28 to TRBJ1-2, with D unclear. Germline V gene lookup returns CDR1 MDHEN and CDR2 SYDVKM. The CDR3 length is 16 residues. Trimming pared 3 bases from V and 2 bases from J, leaving 16 bases between. In nucleotides, the CDR3 is TGTGCCAGCAGTTTCGAGATTCGGGGAGGGAACTATGGCTACACCTTC. Amino acid sequence: CASSFEIRGGNYGYTF.

This clone was counted between two and nine times. This sequence joins TRBV29-1 and TRBJ2-7; a weak D match, TRBD1 (6 bases). Germline CDR1 is SQVTM and CDR2 is ANQGSEA. Trimming took 3 bases from V and 1 from J, leaving 10 bases between them. The CDR3 runs 13 residues. The CDR3 sequence is CSVDPGESYEQYF. CDR3 nucleotides: TGCAGCGTTGATCCAGGGGAGTCCTACGAGCAGTACTTC.